These T cell receptor beta chains were read from a single sample in a study of identical twins. MiXCR, applied by TCRdb to the 5' RACE reads, yields one record per CDR3 protein. The sample records hundreds of thousands of distinct CDR3 sequences, around 20% being singletons. Separately, the same data were catalogued under a study of T cells expressing NK-cell markers.

Sequenced: PBMCs. The receptors were gathered from a woman aged 18-35 years in good health. The CDR3 runs from the conserved cysteine through the conserved F or W. A D gene is named only where the DNA matches it firmly. Clone size is stated in some rows and not others, as once, few, many or a class when expanded.

d_gene,j_gene,v_gene,abundance,CDR3aa,CDR3nt
TRBD2,TRBJ2-3,TRBV2,many,CASRGGYLADTQYF,TGTGCCAGCAGGGGAGGGTACCTTGCAGATACGCAGTATTTT
TRBD1,TRBJ2-7,TRBV9,-,CASSVQDRGAYEQYF,TGTGCCAGCAGCGTGCAGGACAGGGGGGCCTACGAGCAGTACTTC
TRBD1,TRBJ1-1,TRBV6-1,-,CASSEEGASTEAFF,TGTGCCAGCAGTGAGGAGGGGGCAAGCACTGAAGCTTTCTTT
-,TRBJ2-7,TRBV3-1,few,CASSQGITSPYEQYF,TGTGCCAGCAGCCAAGGGATTACGAGCCCCTACGAGCAGTACTTC
-,TRBJ1-1,TRBV4-2,few,CASSRLSKSTKGFGTEAFF,TGTGCCAGCAGCCGTTTGAGTAAAAGTACGAAAGGCTTCGGGACTGAAGCTTTCTTT
-,TRBJ2-3,TRBV5-1,-,CASSEAGSYTQYF,TGCGCCAGCAGCGAAGCCGGCTCCTATACGCAGTATTTT
TRBD2,TRBJ2-1,TRBV9,-,CASSVGPSGGAYEQFF,TGTGCCAGCAGCGTAGGTCCCAGCGGGGGGGCCTATGAGCAGTTCTTC
-,TRBJ1-3,TRBV20-1,many,CSARDSGSSNTIYF,TGCAGTGCTAGGGATTCCGGGAGCTCAAACACCATATATTTT
-,TRBJ1-4,TRBV5-6,few,CASSLADMGNEKLFF,TGTGCCAGCAGCTTGGCCGACATGGGCAATGAAAAACTGTTTTTT
-,TRBJ2-3,TRBV5-4,-,CASSLESSSTDTQYF,TGTGCCAGCAGCTTGGAGAGTTCTAGCACAGATACGCAGTATTTT
TRBD1,TRBJ1-2,TRBV6-2/TRBV6-3,-,CASWDSRFTF,TGTGCCAGCTGGGACAGCCGATTCACCTTC
-,TRBJ2-7,TRBV4-3,few,CASSQVEGSYEQYF,TGCGCCAGCAGCCAAGTCGAGGGATCCTACGAGCAGTACTTC
-,TRBJ2-7,TRBV6-5,-,CASSYLGGHEQYF,TGTGCCAGCAGTTACCTTGGCGGGCACGAGCAGTACTTC
-,TRBJ1-1,TRBV20-1,-,CSDETDGVNTEAFF,TGCAGTGACGAGACGGACGGTGTGAACACTGAAGCTTTCTTT
TRBD2,TRBJ2-4,TRBV27,-,CASSGGGNIQYF,TGTGCCAGCTCTGGGGGGGGAAACATTCAGTACTTC
-,TRBJ2-1,TRBV6-1,many,CASRREGANEQFF,TGTGCCAGCAGGAGGGAAGGAGCAAATGAGCAGTTCTTC
-,TRBJ2-1,TRBV7-2,-,CASSLGLHNNEQFF,TGTGCCAGCAGCTTGGGACTCCACAACAATGAGCAGTTCTTC
TRBD1,TRBJ1-6,TRBV12-3/TRBV12-4,-,CASSLFRQGDSPLHF,TGTGCCAGCAGTTTATTCCGACAGGGGGACTCACCCCTCCACTTT
-,TRBJ2-3,TRBV27,once,CASSPRQRTTDTQYF,TGTGCCAGCAGTCCCAGGCAGCGGACCACAGATACGCAGTATTTT
-,TRBJ2-1,TRBV29-1,many,CSVEDWSYNEQFF,TGCAGCGTTGAAGACTGGTCCTACAATGAGCAGTTCTTC
TRBD2,TRBJ2-5,TRBV6-1,-,CASSRGLAGVWETQYF,TGTGCCAGCAGCCGCGGACTAGCGGGAGTGTGGGAGACCCAGTACTTC
TRBD1,TRBJ2-5,TRBV2,-,CASSIPGQGKETQYF,TGTGCCAGCAGTATTCCGGGACAGGGGAAAGAGACCCAGTACTTC
-,TRBJ1-2,TRBV25-1,-,CASSTGSVGYTF,TGTGCCAGCAGTACAGGGTCTGTTGGCTACACCTTC